This passage covers 25 T cell receptor beta chains from one sample sequenced in a study of vaccination and CD4 T cells after COVID-19. The treatment denotes: approximately 10-day PBMC culture with coronavirus spike peptide pools or control peptides (ViraFEST assay). CD4+ T cells that had been cultured provided DNA sequenced with the Oncomine TCR Beta short-read assay. A single record per CDR3 protein comes from TCRdb applying MiXCR to the PCR reads. The sample holds roughly 15,000 distinct CDR3 sequences, around 53% seen once. Their antigens remain unidentified. Source material: CD4+ T cells from blood, cultured in vitro. The source of these receptors is a human donor who had recovered from COVID-19.

This sequence joins TRBV27 and TRBJ2-7; D is uncertain. Germline loops: CDR1 MNHEY, CDR2 SMNVEV (reference sequence). V lost 3 bases and J lost 0, with 15 bases in between. This CDR3 has 16 residues. CDR3 coding DNA: TGTGCCAGCAGTTTGGGCCCAGACTGGAGCTCCTACGAGCAGTACTTC. It is translated as CASSLGPDWSSYEQYF.

This chain joins TRBV6-2 or TRBV6-3 and TRBJ1-2, with 7 bases identical to TRBD1. After removal of 2 bases from V and 5 bases from J, the junction contained 2 bases not matched to a gene. CDR3 size: 13 residues. Germline CDR1 reads MNHEY; CDR2 reads SVGEGT. CDR3 loop: CASSYGQAYGYTF. The CDR3 DNA reads TGTGCCAGCAGTTACGGACAGGCGTATGGCTACACCTTC.

This clonotype has a handful of counts. This rearrangement joins TRBV24-1 to TRBJ1-2, with a tentative D call TRBD1 (6 bases). V was cut by 4 bases and J by 8 bases, with 16 bases left in between. Per the germline V gene, CDR1 is KGHDR and CDR2 is SFDVKD. The CDR3 spans 14 residues. The CDR3 bases are TGTGCCACCAGTGAAAGACAGGCCCTTGGGGGCTACACCTTC. It codes for CATSERQALGGYTF.

The chain couples TRBV2 to TRBJ1-5, with D possibly being TRBD1 (6 bases). Trimming removed 1 base at V and 6 bases at J, with 19 bases between. Germline assignment: CDR1 SNHLY and CDR2 FYNNEI. This CDR3 has 17 residues. The CDR3 DNA sequence: TGTGCCAGCAGTGAAGGATACCCACAGGGTACGGCTCAGCCCCAGCATTTT. It is translated as CASSEGYPQGTAQPQHF.

The genes are TRBV11-2 and TRBJ2-3; the D call may be TRBD1 or TRBD2 (6 bases each). The V end lost 5 bases, the J end lost 2 bases, and 20 bases lay between the germline ends. The CDR3 contains 17 residues. Germline-derived CDR1 and CDR2 are SGHAT and FQNNGV. CDR3 sequence reads: CASSPLGGRGPTDTQYF. CDR3 bases: TGTGCCAGCAGCCCCCTAGGGGGGAGAGGCCCCACAGATACGCAGTATTTT.

This rearrangement joins TRBV6-1 to TRBJ2-7; maybe TRBD1 (7 bases). V lost 4 bases and J lost 3, with 10 bases in between. The CDR3 is 13 residues long. Looked up from germline, CDR1 is MNHNS and CDR2 is SASEGT. The CDR3 is CASSAGGGYEQYF. CDR3 coding DNA: TGTGCCAGCAGTGCAGGGGGAGGCTACGAGCAGTACTTC.

In its sample, this clonotype was seen once. V and J are TRBV19 and TRBJ2-1, with D perhaps matching TRBD2 (6 bases). The CDR3 covers 19 residues. Trimming left V 4 bases short and J 0 bases short, with 22 bases between. Germline lookup yields CDR1 LNHDA and CDR2 SQIVND (reference sequence). As DNA, the CDR3 is TGTGCCAGTAGTAACGGAACAAAGTTGGGGGAGGTCTCCTACAATGAGCAGTTCTTC. Its translation is CASSNGTKLGEVSYNEQFF.

This clonotype was seen more than once but under ten times. V usage is TRBV20-1 and J usage is TRBJ2-3; possibly TRBD2 for D (5 bases). The CDR3 runs 14 residues. V lost 6 bases and J 2 bases, leaving 15 bases between the germline ends. Germline CDR1 DFQATT, CDR2 SNEGSKA (reference sequence). CDR3 in amino acids: CSAQELVSTDTQYF. The CDR3 DNA reads TGCAGTGCGCAAGAACTAGTCTCCACAGATACGCAGTATTTT.

This rearrangement joins TRBV12-3 or TRBV12-4 to TRBJ1-5; 7 bases agree with TRBD1. The CDR3 length is 14 residues. The J segment lost 4 bases and the V segment lost 5 bases, leaving 5 bases of the junction unmatched. The CDR3 sequence is CASSHDRVNQPQHF. The CDR3 region has the DNA TGTGCCAGCAGTCACGACAGGGTGAATCAGCCCCAGCATTTT.

This clonotype occurred a few times. The rearrangement joins TRBV19 to TRBJ2-6; tentatively, D is TRBD1 (5 bases). Looked up from germline, CDR1 is LNHDA and CDR2 is SQIVND (reference sequence). Deletions cut 10 bases from V and 3 bases from J, with 13 bases between. The CDR3 is 14 amino acids. This chain's CDR3 is CATQQGGGANVLTF. CDR3 nucleotide sequence: TGTGCCACCCAGCAGGGTGGTGGGGCCAACGTCCTGACTTTC.

The CDR3, as DNA: TGTGCCAGCAGTGTCTCGGACAGGGGATTGTGGCAGCCCCAGCATTTT. Its protein is CASSVSDRGLWQPQHF. The chain carries TRBV6-1 and TRBJ1-5; 9 positions match TRBD1. V was pared by 4 bases and J by 7 bases, with 11 bases of the junction left unmatched. Per the germline V gene, CDR1 is MNHNS and CDR2 is SASEGT. The CDR3 has 16 residues.

V usage is TRBV20-1 and J usage is TRBJ2-7, with D possibly being TRBD2 (5 bases). CDR1 and CDR2 from the germline V gene are DFQATT and SNEGSKA (reference sequence). The CDR3 is 16 amino acids. Trimming removed 0 bases from V and 2 bases from J, with 17 bases in between. CDR3 residues: CSARDLFRDKAYEQYF. CDR3 nucleotides: TGCAGTGCTAGAGATCTTTTCCGGGATAAAGCCTACGAGCAGTACTTC.

The genes are TRBV27 and TRBJ2-7, with D perhaps TRBD1 or TRBD2 (5 bases each). The CDR3 sequence is 14 residues long. The V end lost 10 bases, the J end lost 1 base, and 17 bases lay between the germline ends. Germline assignment: CDR1 MNHEY and CDR2 SMNVEV (reference sequence). CDR3 loop: CAIKAGATSYEQYF. The CDR3 DNA reads TGTGCCATCAAAGCCGGGGCTACTTCCTACGAGCAGTACTTC.

This clonotype was seen only once. CDR3: CSARVDRASSGQPQHF. The DNA for the CDR3 is TGCAGTGCTAGAGTTGACAGGGCCTCTTCGGGTCAGCCCCAGCATTTT. The gene calls are TRBV20-1 and TRBJ1-5, with 7 positions matching TRBD1. Trimming took 1 base from V and 6 from J; bases not matched to a gene: 12. The germline V gene has CDR1 DFQATT and CDR2 SNEGSKA (reference sequence). The CDR3 is 16 amino acids.

V and J are TRBV6-5 and TRBJ2-7; possibly TRBD2 for D (5 bases). The V end lost 2 bases, the J end lost 5 bases, and 16 bases lay between the germline ends. Per the germline V gene, CDR1 is MNHEY and CDR2 is SVGAGI. The CDR3 is made up of 15 amino acids. CDR3 nucleotides: TGTGCCAGCAGTTACCCACTAGTATCCGGCCACGAGCAGTACTTC. Residues: CASSYPLVSGHEQYF.

This chain joins TRBV24-1 and TRBJ1-2; 10 bases align to TRBD1. The CDR3 has 16 amino acids. V was clipped by 2 bases and J by 2 bases; unmatched bases: 4. Germline loops: CDR1 KGHDR, CDR2 SFDVKD. The CDR3 protein is CATSDSSTGGNYGYTF. For the CDR3, the DNA is TGTGCCACCAGTGATTCTTCGACAGGGGGCAACTATGGCTACACCTTC.

The table lists this clonotype with a count of one. The chain joins TRBV20-1 to TRBJ1-1; a weak D match, TRBD1 (5 bases). The length of the CDR3 is 11 residues. CDR1 is DFQATT and CDR2 is SNEGSKA in the germline V gene (reference sequence). CDR3 residues: CRGGFGTEAFF. The CDR3, as DNA: TGCAGGGGGGGATTCGGCACTGAAGCTTTCTTT.

To note about this clonotype: The junction does not match germline at one end; this may be a read error. V is TRBV7-2 and J is TRBJ2-3; 11 bases match TRBD2. Germline CDR1 reads SGHTA; CDR2 reads FQGNSA. This CDR3 contains 15 residues. DNA for the CDR3: TGTGCCAGCAGCTTATTCCATCTAGCGGGAGGCTCGGAGGTATTT. Translating gives CASSLFHLAGGSEVF.

This clonotype was counted only a few times. CDR3 sequence: CSALSGTGGVDYGYTF. The CDR3 nucleotides are TGCAGTGCTCTCTCCGGGACAGGGGGCGTCGACTATGGCTACACCTTC. The chain uses TRBV20-1 and TRBJ1-2, with 12 nucleotides matching TRBD1. Germline V lookup: CDR1 DFQATT, CDR2 SNEGSKA (reference sequence). The junction had 10 bases not matched to a gene; V was cut back by 5 bases and J by 3 bases. This CDR3 contains 16 residues.

This clonotype was seen more than once but under ten times. This chain links TRBV5-1 with TRBJ1-2; no clear D gene. V lost 1 base and J 3 bases, leaving 4 bases between the germline ends. Germline V gives CDR1 SGHRS, CDR2 YFSETQ. The CDR3 length is 12 residues. The CDR3, as DNA: TGCGCCAGCAGCTTGACAGACTATGGCTACACCTTC. The encoded protein is CASSLTDYGYTF.

V and J are TRBV6-4 and TRBJ2-5, with D perhaps TRBD2 (6 bases). V was clipped by 4 bases and J by 1 base, with 22 bases between them. Germline V gene lookup returns CDR1 MRHNA and CDR2 SNTAGT. The CDR3 covers 18 residues. The CDR3 coding sequence is TGTGCCAGCAGTGGCTGTACGGGGGTAGAGCATTTCCAAGAGACCCAGTACTTC. Its protein product is CASSGCTGVEHFQETQYF.

This chain connects TRBV5-1 to TRBJ2-2; TRBD1 matches at 11 bases. Germline-derived CDR1 and CDR2 are SGHRS and YFSETQ. The J segment lost 4 bases and the V segment lost 2 bases, leaving 1 base of the junction unmatched. This CDR3 has 15 amino acids. CDR3 sequence (DNA): TGCGCCAGCAGCTTCGGGACAGGGGGCACCGGGGAGCTGTTTTTT. The encoded protein is CASSFGTGGTGELFF.

With regard to this clonotype: A much larger clonotype is one base distant, so this may be a read error. It is likely a read error, because the conserved phenylalanine at the end of the CDR3 is missing. This chain uses TRBV6-1 with TRBJ1-6; 9 nucleotides match TRBD1. The junction had 6 bases not matched to a gene; V was cut back by 6 bases and J by 9 bases. The CDR3 extends over 14 amino acids. Germline assignment: CDR1 MNHNS and CDR2 SASEGT. The CDR3 loop reads CASRDRDRVSPLHL. DNA for the CDR3: TGTGCCAGCAGGGACCGGGACAGGGTTTCACCCCTCCACCTT.

The chain recombines TRBV7-9 with TRBJ1-6; D not certain. This CDR3 spans 14 amino acids. Germline V lookup: CDR1 SEHNR, CDR2 FQNEAQ (reference sequence). V lost 7 bases and J 5 bases, leaving 12 bases between the germline ends. The CDR3 sequence: CASTSRSDNSPLHF. Here the CDR3 DNA reads TGTGCCAGCACCTCTCGATCCGATAATTCACCCCTCCACTTT.

The chain joins TRBV4-1 to TRBJ2-7; D remains ambiguous. The CDR3 has 12 amino acids. V shed 3 bases and J shed 6 bases, with 9 bases lying between them. Per germline, CDR1 MGHRA and CDR2 YSYEKL. The chain's CDR3 is CASSQVMGEQYF. CDR3 in DNA: TGCGCCAGCAGCCAGGTTATGGGCGAGCAGTACTTC.